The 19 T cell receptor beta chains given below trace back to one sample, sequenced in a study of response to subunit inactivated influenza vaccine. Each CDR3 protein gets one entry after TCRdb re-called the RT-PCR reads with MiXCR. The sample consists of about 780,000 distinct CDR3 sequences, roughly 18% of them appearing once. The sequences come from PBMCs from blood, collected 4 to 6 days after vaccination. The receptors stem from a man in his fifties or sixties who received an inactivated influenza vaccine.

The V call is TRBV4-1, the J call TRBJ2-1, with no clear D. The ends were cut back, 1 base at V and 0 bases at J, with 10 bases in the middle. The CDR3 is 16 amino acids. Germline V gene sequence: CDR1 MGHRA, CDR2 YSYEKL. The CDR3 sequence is CASSQVMRSSYNEQFF. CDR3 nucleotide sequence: TGCGCCAGCAGCCAAGTAATGAGGAGCTCCTACAATGAGCAGTTCTTC.

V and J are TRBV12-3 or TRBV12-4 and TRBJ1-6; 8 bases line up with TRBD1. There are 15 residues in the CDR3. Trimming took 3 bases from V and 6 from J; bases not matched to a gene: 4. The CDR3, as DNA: TGTGCCAGCAGTTTGCAGGGGGCGCTTAATTCACCCCTCCACTTT. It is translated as CASSLQGALNSPLHF.

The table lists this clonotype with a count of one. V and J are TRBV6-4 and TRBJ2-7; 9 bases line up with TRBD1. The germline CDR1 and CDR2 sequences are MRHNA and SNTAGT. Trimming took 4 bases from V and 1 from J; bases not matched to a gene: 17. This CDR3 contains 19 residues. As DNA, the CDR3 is TGTGCCAGCAGTGGACCCGAGGGACAGGGTTTTTCGGTATCCTACGAGCAGTACTTC. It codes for CASSGPEGQGFSVSYEQYF.

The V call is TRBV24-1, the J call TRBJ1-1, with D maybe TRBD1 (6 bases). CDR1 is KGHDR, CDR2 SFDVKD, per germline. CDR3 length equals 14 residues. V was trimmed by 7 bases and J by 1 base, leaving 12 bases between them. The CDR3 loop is CATRMGGRNTEAFF. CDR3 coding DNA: TGTGCCACCAGGATGGGGGGGCGGAACACTGAAGCTTTCTTT.

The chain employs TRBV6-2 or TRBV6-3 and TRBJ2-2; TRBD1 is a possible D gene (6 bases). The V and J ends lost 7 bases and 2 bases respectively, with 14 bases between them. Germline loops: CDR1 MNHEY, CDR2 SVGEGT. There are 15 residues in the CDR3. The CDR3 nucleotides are TGTGCCAGCAATGTAGACAGGCCCAACACCGGGGAGCTGTTTTTT. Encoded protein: CASNVDRPNTGELFF.

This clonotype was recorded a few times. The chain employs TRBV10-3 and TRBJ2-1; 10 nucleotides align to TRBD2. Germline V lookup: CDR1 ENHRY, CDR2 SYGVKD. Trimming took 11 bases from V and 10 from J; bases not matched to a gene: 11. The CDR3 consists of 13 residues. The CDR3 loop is CAVKNTGLAEQFF. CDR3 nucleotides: TGTGCCGTCAAAAATACGGGACTAGCGGAGCAGTTCTTC.

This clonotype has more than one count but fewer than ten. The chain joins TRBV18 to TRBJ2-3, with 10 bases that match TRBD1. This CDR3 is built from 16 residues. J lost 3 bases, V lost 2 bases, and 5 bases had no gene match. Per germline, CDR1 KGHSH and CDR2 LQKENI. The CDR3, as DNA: TGTGCCAGCTCACCAGCCGGGACAGGGGAAACAGATACGCAGTATTTT. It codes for CASSPAGTGETDTQYF.

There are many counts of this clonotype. The CDR3 sequence is CASSLSGIYNEQFF. DNA for the CDR3: TGTGCCAGCAGTTTATCCGGCATCTACAATGAGCAGTTCTTC. V is TRBV28 and J is TRBJ2-1, with D unresolved. CDR3 length: 14 amino acids. Germline CDR1 is MDHEN and CDR2 is SYDVKM. The ends were cut back, 1 base at V and 3 bases at J, with 7 bases in the middle.

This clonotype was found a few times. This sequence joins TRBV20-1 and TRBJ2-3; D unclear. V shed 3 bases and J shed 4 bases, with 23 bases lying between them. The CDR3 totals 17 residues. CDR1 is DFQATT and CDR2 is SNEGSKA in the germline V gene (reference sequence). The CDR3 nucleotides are TGCAGTGCTAGCCAACCCCTGGGATCACAATGGGCAGATACGCAGTATTTT. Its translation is CSASQPLGSQWADTQYF.

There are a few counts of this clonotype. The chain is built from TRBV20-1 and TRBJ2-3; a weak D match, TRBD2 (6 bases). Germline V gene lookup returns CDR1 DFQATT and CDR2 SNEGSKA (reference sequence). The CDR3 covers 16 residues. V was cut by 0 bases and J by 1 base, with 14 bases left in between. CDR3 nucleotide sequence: TGCAGTGCTAGAGATAGGCGGGGAGTGGGCACAGATACGCAGTATTTT. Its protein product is CSARDRRGVGTDTQYF.

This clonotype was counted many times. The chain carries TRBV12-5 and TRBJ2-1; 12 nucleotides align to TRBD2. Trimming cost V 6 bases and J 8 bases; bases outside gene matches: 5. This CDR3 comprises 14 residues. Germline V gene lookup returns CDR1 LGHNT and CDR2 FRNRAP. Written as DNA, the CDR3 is TGTGCTAGTGGCACGACTAGCGGGGGAGATGAGCAGTTCTTC. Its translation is CASGTTSGGDEQFF. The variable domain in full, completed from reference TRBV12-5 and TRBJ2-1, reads DARVTQTPRHKVTEMGQEVTMRCQPILGHNTVFWYRQTMMQGLELLAYFRNRAPLDDSGMPKDRFSAEMPDATLATLKIQPSEPRDSAVYFCASGTTSGGDEQFFGPGTRLTVL.

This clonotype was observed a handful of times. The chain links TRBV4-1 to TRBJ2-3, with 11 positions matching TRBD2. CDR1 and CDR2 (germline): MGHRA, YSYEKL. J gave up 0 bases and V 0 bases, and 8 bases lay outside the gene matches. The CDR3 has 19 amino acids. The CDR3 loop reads CASSQDLGLAGVSTDTQYF. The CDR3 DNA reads TGCGCCAGCAGCCAAGATCTAGGACTAGCGGGCGTAAGCACAGATACGCAGTATTTT.

In DNA, the CDR3 is TGTGCCAGCAGCCCCCGGGGACTAGCGGGTGGTCGGACCCTTCAGTTCTTC. Its translation: CASSPRGLAGGRTLQFF. The rearrangement joins TRBV7-2 to TRBJ2-1; 12 bases align to TRBD2. The V and J ends lost 5 bases and 13 bases, in that order; junction bases with no gene match: 18. The CDR3 sequence is 17 residues long. Germline CDR1 SGHTA, CDR2 FQGNSA.

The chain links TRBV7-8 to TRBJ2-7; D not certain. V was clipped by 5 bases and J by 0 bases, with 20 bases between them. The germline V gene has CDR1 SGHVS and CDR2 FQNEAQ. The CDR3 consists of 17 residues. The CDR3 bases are TGTGCCAGCAGCCCGAGTCGCGGACCGCGGAGCTCCTACGAGCAGTACTTC. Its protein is CASSPSRGPRSSYEQYF.

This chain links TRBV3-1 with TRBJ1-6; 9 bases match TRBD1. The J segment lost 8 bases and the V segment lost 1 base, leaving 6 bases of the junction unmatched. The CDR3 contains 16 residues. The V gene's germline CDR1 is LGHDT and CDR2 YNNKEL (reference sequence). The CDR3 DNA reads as TGTGCCAGCAGCCAAGTGGGACAGGGTGGGTATTCACCCCTCCACTTT. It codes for CASSQVGQGGYSPLHF.

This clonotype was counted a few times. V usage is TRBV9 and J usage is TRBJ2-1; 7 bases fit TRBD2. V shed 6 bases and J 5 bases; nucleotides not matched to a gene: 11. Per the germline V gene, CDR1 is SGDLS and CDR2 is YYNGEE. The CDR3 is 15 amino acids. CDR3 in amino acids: CASNALGRLDNEQFF. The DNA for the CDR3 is TGTGCCAGCAACGCCCTCGGGAGGTTGGACAATGAGCAGTTCTTC. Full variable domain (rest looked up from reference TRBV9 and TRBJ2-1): DSGVTQTPKHLITATGQRVTLRCSPRSGDLSVYWYQQSLDQGLQFLIQYYNGEERAKGNILERFSAQQFPDLHSELNLSSLELGDSALYFCASNALGRLDNEQFFGPGTRLTVL.

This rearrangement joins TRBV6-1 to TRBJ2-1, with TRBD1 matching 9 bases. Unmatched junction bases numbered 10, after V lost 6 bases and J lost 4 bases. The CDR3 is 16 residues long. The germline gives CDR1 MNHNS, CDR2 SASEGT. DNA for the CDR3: TGTGCCAGCAGGCGCCCCGGGACAGGGATTTACAATGAGCAGTTCTTC. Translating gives CASRRPGTGIYNEQFF.

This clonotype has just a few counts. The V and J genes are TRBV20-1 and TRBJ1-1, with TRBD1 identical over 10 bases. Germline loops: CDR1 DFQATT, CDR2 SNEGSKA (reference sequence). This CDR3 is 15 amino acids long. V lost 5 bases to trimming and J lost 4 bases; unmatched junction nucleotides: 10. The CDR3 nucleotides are TGCAGTGCTCTATCCGGGACAGGGGTGAGCACTGAAGCTTTCTTT. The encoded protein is CSALSGTGVSTEAFF.

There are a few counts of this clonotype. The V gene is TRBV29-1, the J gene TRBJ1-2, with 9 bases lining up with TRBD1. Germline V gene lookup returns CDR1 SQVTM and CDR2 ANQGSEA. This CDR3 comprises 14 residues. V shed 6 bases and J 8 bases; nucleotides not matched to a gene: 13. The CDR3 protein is CSVSRQGGTGGYTF. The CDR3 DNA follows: TGCAGCGTGTCGAGACAGGGGGGGACGGGGGGCTACACCTTC.